These 3 T cell receptor beta chains originate from one sample sequenced in a study of long-term antiretroviral therapy in people with HIV. It was version v3.0 of the immunoSEQ assay that was run at survey level. Some clones are missing from TCRdb's copy, which holds only in-frame ones; the method was immunoSEQ multiplex PCR. The data contain 26,000 or so clones, approximately 86% of them singletons. The sample consisted of unsorted PBMCs, taken 1.9 years after starting antiretroviral therapy. The receptors shown here come from a woman aged 25-40 years with HIV.

This clone was picked up a small number of times. The V gene is TRBV7-6, the J gene TRBJ2-7; unclear D gene. The germline gives CDR1 SGHVS, CDR2 FNYEAQ. This CDR3 is built from 13 residues. V was cut by 1 base and J by 4 bases, with 8 bases left in between. The CDR3 region is CASSLGVGYEQYF. DNA for the CDR3: TGTGCCAGCAGCTTAGGTGTGGGGTACGAGCAGTACTTC.

The genes are TRBV2 and TRBJ1-2, with TRBD1 matching 9 bases. With 6 bases clipped from V and 0 bases from J, the junction kept 11 bases outside the gene matches. From germline, CDR1 is SNHLY and CDR2 FYNNEI. There are 17 residues in the CDR3. CDR3 in amino acids: CASRERTGASSNYGYTF. The CDR3 DNA follows: TGTGCCAGCAGGGAGAGGACAGGGGCGTCCTCTAACTATGGCTACACCTTC.

This chain joins TRBV27 and TRBJ2-3; D not certain. The CDR3 has 11 amino acids. Trimming removed 3 bases from V and 4 bases from J, with 2 bases in between. Germline lookup yields CDR1 MNHEY and CDR2 SMNVEV (reference sequence). In DNA, the CDR3 is TGTGCCAGCAGTTTCTCAGATACGCAGTATTTT. As protein: CASSFSDTQYF.